This T cell receptor (beta chain) was recorded in a study of cytomegalovirus exposure and HLA in healthy donors. Study summary: An early data release held 79 million or so unique TCRs from HLA-typed donors.

Use of 60 Vbeta and 13 Jbeta primers characterized the PCR. Some clones are missing from TCRdb's copy, which holds only in-frame ones; the method was immunoSEQ multiplex PCR. This table holds some 90,000 clones, 79% found once. The receptor was derived from a man under 40 in good health and CMV-seronegative. What was sequenced was PBMCs.

DNA of the CDR3: TGTGCCAGCAGCTTAGGTCAGGGCTCTGGAAACACCATATATTTT. Amino acid sequence: CASSLGQGSGNTIYF. The chain couples TRBV7-9 to TRBJ1-3, with D possibly TRBD1 on 5 matching bases. The germline V gene has CDR1 SEHNR and CDR2 FQNEAQ (reference sequence). V was pared by 1 base and J by 0 bases, with 7 bases between. The CDR3 extends over 15 amino acids.